The present TCR beta chain was sequenced within a study of cytomegalovirus exposure and HLA in healthy donors. The study's findings and limits: Later genetic work tied a missense DCLRE1C variant to beta-chain V and J trimming.

With respect to this clone: Its target is not known.

CDR3 length: 14 residues. Trimming stripped 7 bases from V and 1 base from J, with 13 bases between. Germline-derived CDR1 and CDR2 are SNHLY and FYNNEI. PCR involved 60 Vbeta and 13 Jbeta primers. The method was immunoSEQ multiplex PCR; TCRdb's version includes in-frame clones alone and lacks a portion of them. Of approximately 90,000 clones listed, roughly 80% are singletons. Sequencing input: PBMCs. The TCR was taken from a man in his forties or fifties in good health and CMV-seronegative. V and J are TRBV2 and TRBJ2-5; possibly TRBD1 for D (6 bases). CDR3 region: CASNYNRAQETQYF. The DNA for the CDR3 is TGTGCCAGCAATTATAACAGGGCCCAAGAGACCCAGTACTTC.